This T cell receptor (beta chain) was found in a study of blood T cell repertoires in COVID-19. The overall study: T cells, B-cell-depleted T cells, or PBMCs provided the cDNA or gDNA that served as material.

Clones were read by immunoSEQ multiplex PCR, and TCRdb kept only the in-frame ones, dropping some. Counted here are 85,000 to 90,000 clones, 82% occurring once; the ten biggest clones make up more than 1%. Germline loops: CDR1 LGHDT, CDR2 YNNKEL (reference sequence). V shed 3 bases and J shed 0 bases, with 6 bases lying between them. This CDR3 region has 13 residues. The J gene is TRBJ2-7, the V gene TRBV3-1 (or the pseudogene TRBV3-2); D gene ambiguous. Sequenced sample: peripheral blood. The sequence derives from a woman aged 80 or older with acute or convalescent COVID-19. CDR3 in amino acids: CASSHSNSYEQYF. DNA of the CDR3: TGTGCCAGCAGCCACAGTAACTCCTACGAGCAGTACTTC.